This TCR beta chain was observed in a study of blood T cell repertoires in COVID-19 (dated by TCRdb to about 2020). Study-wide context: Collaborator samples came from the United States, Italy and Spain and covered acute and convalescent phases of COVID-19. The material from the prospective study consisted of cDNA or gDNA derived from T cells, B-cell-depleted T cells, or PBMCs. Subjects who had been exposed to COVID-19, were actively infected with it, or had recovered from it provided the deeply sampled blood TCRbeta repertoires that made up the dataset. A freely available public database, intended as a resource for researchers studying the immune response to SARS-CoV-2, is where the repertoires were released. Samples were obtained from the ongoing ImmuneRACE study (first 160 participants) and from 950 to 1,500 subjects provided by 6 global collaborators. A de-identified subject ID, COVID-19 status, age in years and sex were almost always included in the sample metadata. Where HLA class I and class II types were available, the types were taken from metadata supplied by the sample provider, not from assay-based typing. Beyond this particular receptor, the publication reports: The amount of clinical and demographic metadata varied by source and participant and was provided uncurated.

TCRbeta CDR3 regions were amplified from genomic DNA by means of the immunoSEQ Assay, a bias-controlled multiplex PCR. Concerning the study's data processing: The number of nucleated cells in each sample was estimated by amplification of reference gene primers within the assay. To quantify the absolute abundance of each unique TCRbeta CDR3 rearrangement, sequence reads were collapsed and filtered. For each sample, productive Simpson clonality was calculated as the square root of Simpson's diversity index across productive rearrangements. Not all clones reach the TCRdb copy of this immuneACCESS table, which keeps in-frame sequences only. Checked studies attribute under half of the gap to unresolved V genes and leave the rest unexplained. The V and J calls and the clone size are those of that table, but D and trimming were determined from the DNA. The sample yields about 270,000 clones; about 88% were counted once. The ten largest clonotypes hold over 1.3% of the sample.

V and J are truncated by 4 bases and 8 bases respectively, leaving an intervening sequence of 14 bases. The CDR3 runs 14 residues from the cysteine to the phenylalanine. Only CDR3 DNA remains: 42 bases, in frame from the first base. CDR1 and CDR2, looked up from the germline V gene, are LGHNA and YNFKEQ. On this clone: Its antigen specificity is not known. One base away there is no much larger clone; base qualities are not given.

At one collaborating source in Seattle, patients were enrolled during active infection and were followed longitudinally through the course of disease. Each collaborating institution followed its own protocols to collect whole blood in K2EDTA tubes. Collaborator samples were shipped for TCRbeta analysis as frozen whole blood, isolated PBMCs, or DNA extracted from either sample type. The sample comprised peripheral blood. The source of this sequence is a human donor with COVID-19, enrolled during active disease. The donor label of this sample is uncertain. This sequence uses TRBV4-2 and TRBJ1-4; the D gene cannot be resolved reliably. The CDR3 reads CASSPGEGGEKLFF. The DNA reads TGTGCCAGCAGCCCCGGGGAGGGTGGGGAAAAACTGTTTTTT.